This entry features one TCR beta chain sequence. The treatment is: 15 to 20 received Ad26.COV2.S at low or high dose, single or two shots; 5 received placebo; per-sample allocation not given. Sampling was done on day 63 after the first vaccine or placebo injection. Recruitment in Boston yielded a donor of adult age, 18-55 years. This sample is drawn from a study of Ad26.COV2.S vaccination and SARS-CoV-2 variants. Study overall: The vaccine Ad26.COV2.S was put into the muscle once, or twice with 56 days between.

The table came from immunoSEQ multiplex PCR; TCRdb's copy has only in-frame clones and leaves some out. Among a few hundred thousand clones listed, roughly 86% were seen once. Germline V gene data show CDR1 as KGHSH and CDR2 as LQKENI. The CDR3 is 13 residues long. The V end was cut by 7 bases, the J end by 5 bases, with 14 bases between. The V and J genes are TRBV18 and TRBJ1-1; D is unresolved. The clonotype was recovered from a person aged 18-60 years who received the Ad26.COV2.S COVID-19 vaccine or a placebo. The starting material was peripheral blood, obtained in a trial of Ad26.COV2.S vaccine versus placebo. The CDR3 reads CASCSGGETEAFF. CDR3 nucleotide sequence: TGTGCCAGCTGTTCCGGCGGGGAAACTGAAGCTTTCTTT.